A selection of T cell receptor beta chains follows, all from one sample in a study of beta chain features in type 1 diabetes. Data came from immunoSEQ multiplex PCR; TCRdb stores just in-frame clones and leaves some out. The sample consists of more than 130,000 clones, 6.9% of them appearing once. The sequencing sample was made of central memory CD4+ T cells from blood. These receptors were taken from a woman aged 25 to 45 in good health. Each CDR3 is given with its conserved first and last residue. The D gene is left open where the match is weak. Not all rows give a size; the values are once, few, many and, for expanded clones, a class.

D gene: TRBD2; J gene: TRBJ2-1; V gene: TRBV23-1; clone size: -; CDR3 DNA: TGCGCCAGCAGTCAATGGGGACTAGCGGGAGGGCCCCATGAGCAGTTCTTC; CDR3 protein: CASSQWGLAGGPHEQFF
D gene: TRBD2; J gene: TRBJ2-1; V gene: TRBV7-7; clone size: -; CDR3 DNA: TGTGCTAGCAGCGCGGGGGGTAACAATGAGCAGTTCTTC; CDR3 protein: CASSAGGNNEQFF
D gene: -; J gene: TRBJ1-1; V gene: TRBV5-1; clone size: -; CDR3 DNA: TGCGCCAGCAGCTTGAACGGGGACACTGAAGCTTTCTTT; CDR3 protein: CASSLNGDTEAFF
D gene: -; J gene: TRBJ2-5; V gene: TRBV10-3; clone size: -; CDR3 DNA: TGTGCCATCAGGCAAGGGGGCCAAGAGACCCAGTACTTC; CDR3 protein: CAIRQGGQETQYF
D gene: TRBD2; J gene: TRBJ2-1; V gene: TRBV19; clone size: -; CDR3 DNA: TGTGCCAGTAGTAACATAGCGGGAGGGCCCTACGGGCAGTTCTTC; CDR3 protein: CASSNIAGGPYGQFF
D gene: TRBD2; J gene: TRBJ2-7; V gene: TRBV7-2; clone size: few; CDR3 DNA: TGTGCCAGCAGCTTAATGACTAGCGGGATTTTCGAGCAGTACTTC; CDR3 protein: CASSLMTSGIFEQYF
D gene: -; J gene: TRBJ2-7; V gene: TRBV7-2; clone size: -; CDR3 DNA: TGTGCCAGCAGCCCCGATTCGACAGGAAGCTCCTACGAGCAGTACTTC; CDR3 protein: CASSPDSTGSSYEQYF
D gene: -; J gene: TRBJ2-1; V gene: TRBV5-1; clone size: -; CDR3 DNA: TGCGCCAGCAGCTTGCGGAGGAGCTCCTACAATGAGCAGTTCTTC; CDR3 protein: CASSLRRSSYNEQFF
D gene: TRBD1; J gene: TRBJ2-7; V gene: TRBV5-4; clone size: -; CDR3 DNA: TGTGCCAGCAGCCGAAAACAGGGGATCCCGGGCGAGCAGTACTTC; CDR3 protein: CASSRKQGIPGEQYF
D gene: TRBD1; J gene: TRBJ1-3; V gene: TRBV6-6; clone size: few; CDR3 DNA: TGTGCCAGCAGTGCCACCGGGACAGGGGGAAACACCATATATTTT; CDR3 protein: CASSATGTGGNTIYF
D gene: -; J gene: TRBJ1-1; V gene: TRBV29-1; clone size: -; CDR3 DNA: TGCAGCGTTGCAGGGAGGGACACTGAAGCTTTCTTT; CDR3 protein: CSVAGRDTEAFF
D gene: TRBD2; J gene: TRBJ2-2; V gene: TRBV11-2; clone size: -; CDR3 DNA: TGTGCCAGCAGCGACCTTGGGGGGGACCGCGGGGAGCTGTTTTTT; CDR3 protein: CASSDLGGDRGELFF
D gene: -; J gene: TRBJ1-1; V gene: TRBV5-4; clone size: few; CDR3 DNA: TGTGCCAGCAGCCCAATGGTTACCGCCAAGAACCAAGCACCAGCTTTCTTT; CDR3 protein: CASSPMVTAKNQAPAFF
D gene: TRBD1; J gene: TRBJ2-3; V gene: TRBV7-2; clone size: few; CDR3 DNA: TGTGCCAGCAGCCCTGACAGGGGGGCCACAGATACGCAGTATTTT; CDR3 protein: CASSPDRGATDTQYF
D gene: -; J gene: TRBJ2-3; V gene: TRBV6-6; clone size: -; CDR3 DNA: TGTGCCAGCAGTTCCGGACCTCAGGGTACGCAGTATTTT; CDR3 protein: CASSSGPQGTQYF
D gene: TRBD1; J gene: TRBJ2-5; V gene: TRBV6-6; clone size: few; CDR3 DNA: TGTGCCAGCAGTTACTCGACAGGGGAAGAGACCCAGTACTTC; CDR3 protein: CASSYSTGEETQYF
D gene: TRBD2; J gene: TRBJ2-5; V gene: TRBV7-2; clone size: few; CDR3 DNA: TGTGCCAGCAGCTTAGTTGTCCACCAGCGGGGGCAAGAGACCCAGTACTTC; CDR3 protein: CASSLVVHQRGQETQYF
D gene: -; J gene: TRBJ2-3; V gene: TRBV7-3; clone size: few; CDR3 DNA: TGTGCCAGCAGCCCCCGGGGGGCGAGCACAGATACGCAGTATTTT; CDR3 protein: CASSPRGASTDTQYF
D gene: TRBD1; J gene: TRBJ2-7; V gene: TRBV6-5; clone size: -; CDR3 DNA: TGTGCCAGCACCCGACAGGGCCCCTCCTACGAGCAGTACTTC; CDR3 protein: CASTRQGPSYEQYF
D gene: TRBD2; J gene: TRBJ2-1; V gene: TRBV11-2; clone size: -; CDR3 DNA: TGTGCCAGCAGAAATGGGCCTAGCGGGACCTATGAGCAGTTCTTC; CDR3 protein: CASRNGPSGTYEQFF
D gene: -; J gene: TRBJ1-2; V gene: TRBV28; clone size: few; CDR3 DNA: TGTGCCAGCAGTTTAGGGGGCAGGATTAACTATGGCTACACCTTC; CDR3 protein: CASSLGGRINYGYTF
D gene: -; J gene: TRBJ2-3; V gene: TRBV7-3; clone size: -; CDR3 DNA: TGTGCCAGCAGCCCTAGCGTCACAGATACGCAGTATTTT; CDR3 protein: CASSPSVTDTQYF
D gene: TRBD1; J gene: TRBJ2-2; V gene: TRBV4-1; clone size: -; CDR3 DNA: TGCGCCAGCAGCCGGAGACAGGGGACTTCGAACACCGGGGAGCTGTTTTTT; CDR3 protein: CASSRRQGTSNTGELFF
D gene: -; J gene: TRBJ1-5; V gene: TRBV10-3; clone size: few; CDR3 DNA: TGTGCCATCAGAGGCGGCTTAAATCAGCCCCAGCATTTT; CDR3 protein: CAIRGGLNQPQHF
D gene: -; J gene: TRBJ2-5; V gene: TRBV7-2; clone size: few; CDR3 DNA: TGTGGGGCGACTAGTGGGGCGGGGGAGACCCAGTACTTC; CDR3 protein: CGATSGAGETQYF
D gene: TRBD1; J gene: TRBJ2-4; V gene: TRBV10-3; clone size: -; CDR3 DNA: TGTGCCATCAGTGATTCAGGGGGCCACTCGGACATTCAGTACTTC; CDR3 protein: CAISDSGGHSDIQYF
D gene: -; J gene: TRBJ1-2; V gene: TRBV4-2; clone size: few; CDR3 DNA: TGTGCCAGCAGCCAAGAGCGGGGGCTGAGACCTACCTATGGCTACACCTTC; CDR3 protein: CASSQERGLRPTYGYTF
D gene: -; J gene: TRBJ2-7; V gene: TRBV4-3; clone size: many; CDR3 DNA: TGCGCCAGCAGCCAAGCCTGGCGGCAGGGAGGCTCCTACGAGCAGTACTTC; CDR3 protein: CASSQAWRQGGSYEQYF
D gene: TRBD2; J gene: TRBJ2-3; V gene: TRBV10-3; clone size: few; CDR3 DNA: TGTGCCGGCGGGACTAGCGTCACAGATACGCAGTATTTT; CDR3 protein: CAGGTSVTDTQYF
D gene: -; J gene: TRBJ2-2; V gene: TRBV19; clone size: few; CDR3 DNA: TGTGCCAGTAGTATTTCCAGGGCCAACACCGGGGAGCTGTTTTTT; CDR3 protein: CASSISRANTGELFF
D gene: -; J gene: TRBJ2-2; V gene: TRBV6-5; clone size: -; CDR3 DNA: TGTGCCAGCAGACCCGACAGCCCGAACACCGGGGAGCTGTTTTTT; CDR3 protein: CASRPDSPNTGELFF
D gene: TRBD1; J gene: TRBJ1-1; V gene: TRBV6-5; clone size: -; CDR3 DNA: TGTGCCAGCACCGGAAGGGACAGGGGGAACACTGAAGCTTTCTTT; CDR3 protein: CASTGRDRGNTEAFF
D gene: TRBD1; J gene: TRBJ2-5; V gene: TRBV18; clone size: few; CDR3 DNA: TGTGCCAGCTCACCCCAGGACAGGGGGCGCGGTGAGACCCAGTACTTC; CDR3 protein: CASSPQDRGRGETQYF
D gene: -; J gene: TRBJ2-2; V gene: TRBV6-1; clone size: -; CDR3 DNA: TGTGCCAGCAGTGATTGGGGAGGCGGGGAGCTGTTTTTT; CDR3 protein: CASSDWGGGELFF
D gene: -; J gene: TRBJ1-4; V gene: TRBV7-8; clone size: few; CDR3 DNA: TGTGCCAGCAGCCCCGGAGGGCGACGGGATGAAAAACTGTTTTTT; CDR3 protein: CASSPGGRRDEKLFF
D gene: -; J gene: TRBJ1-2; V gene: TRBV30; clone size: few; CDR3 DNA: TGTGCCTGGAGGCGGATGGGGGGTAACTATGGCTACACCTTC; CDR3 protein: CAWRRMGGNYGYTF
D gene: TRBD2; J gene: TRBJ2-1; V gene: TRBV19; clone size: few; CDR3 DNA: TGTGCCAGTAGTGGGGACTATCCCCTCCCCTACAATGAGCAGTTCTTC; CDR3 protein: CASSGDYPLPYNEQFF